This paragraph covers one TCR beta chain sequence. Its antigen remains unknown. The data belong to a study of cytomegalovirus exposure and HLA in healthy donors. On the study more broadly: Tens of millions of unique TCRs from HLA-typed donors were held in an early data release.

The CDR3 consists of 15 residues. In germline, CDR1 is SGHTA, CDR2 FQGTGA. Trimming removed 2 bases at V and 5 bases at J, with 15 bases between. The PCR had 60 Vbeta and 13 Jbeta primers. Measured with immunoSEQ multiplex PCR; TCRdb has only the in-frame clones, and not every one. The sample includes about 43,000 clones, 60% to 70% of them seen just once. Study-level points and caveats: Reports indicate that TCR beta sequences accurately predicted the HLA-A and HLA-B alleles of most subjects. Excluded were some V segments that proved indistinguishable, including TRBV6-2 and TRBV6-3.

Unrecorded immune exposures were likely, despite nominal health at sampling. The material sequenced was PBMCs. This TCR came from a man in his fifties or sixties in good health and CMV-seropositive. This chain connects TRBV7-3 to TRBJ2-5, with a tentative D call TRBD2 (7 bases). The CDR3 bases are TGTGCCAGCAGCTTAGGAGACAGGCGGGGGGAGACCCAGTACTTC. It specifies CASSLGDRRGETQYF. The variable domain in full, completed from reference TRBV7-3 and TRBJ2-5, reads GAGVSQTPSNKVTEKGKYVELRCDPISGHTALYWYRQSLGQGPEFLIYFQGTGAADDSGLPNDRFFAVRPEGSVSTLKIQRTERGDSAVYLCASSLGDRRGETQYFGPGTRLLVL.